The T cell receptor (beta chain) under discussion was sequenced for a study of PD-1 blockade in classical Hodgkin lymphoma (dated by TCRdb to the early 2020s). With respect to the entire study: Nivolumab dosing was 3 mg/kg intravenously every 2 weeks, continuing until either disease progression or unacceptable toxicity. The study used CyTOF and TCR beta sequencing to define a peripheral blood immune signature of response to PD-1 blockade in classical Hodgkin lymphoma.

The germline V gene supplies CDR1 SGHTA and CDR2 FQGNSA. Germline trimming: 0 bases from V, 0 bases from J; junction bases outside gene matches: 1. The cysteine opens and the phenylalanine closes a CDR3 of 15 amino acids. Here the CDR3 DNA is all that survives: 45 bases in frame from base 1. Genomic DNA was extracted with the Qiagen DNeasy kit from unsorted PBMCs and from negatively selected CD4+ and CD8+ fractions. Using primers that anneal to V and J segments, immunoSEQ multiplex PCR amplified the TCR beta CDR3 regions. Amplification bias was minimized using a synthetic immune receptor repertoire, and residual bias was removed computationally after sequencing. As for the authors' bioinformatics: Repertoire diversity was quantified as the Shannon entropy index using custom Python scripts. Unsorted, CD4+ and CD8+ repertoires were analyzed separately, except in combined analyses where CD4+ and CD8+ sequences were merged in silico. A clone was considered expanded if an increase in frequency of at least 2-fold after treatment relative to C1D1 was found, and a pseudocount of 0.5 was applied to clones undetected at baseline. Clones with 0 or 1 copy at C1D1 were classified as singleton clones, and clones with 2 or more copies were classified as non-singleton clones. Clones expanded in unsorted samples were labelled as CD4+, CD8+ or unknown by matching protein sequences in sorted samples from the same patient. Diversity changes from C1D1 to C4D1 were tested in paired samples using Wilcoxon tests. TCRdb holds this immuneACCESS table with in-frame rearrangements only. Some clones are missing; in checked studies, unresolved V genes explain under half, and the rest has no known cause. V, J and clone size reflect that table, while D and trimming were determined from the DNA. The sample table records just over 60,000 clones; approximately 88% of these occur just once. The ten most abundant clones make up approximately 13% of the sample.

As regards this clone: What antigen it recognizes has not been identified. Base qualities are missing; no much larger clone stands one base away.

Findings and caveats that apply to the study as a whole: Diversity was lower in patients who began nivolumab less than 1 year after ASCT, so these patients were left out of later analyses to avoid confounding by immune reconstitution. Baseline TCR diversity was reported to be lower in newly diagnosed patients than in healthy donors, and even lower in relapsed/refractory patients. Trial patients achieving complete response had baseline diversity similar to newly diagnosed patients, whereas partial responders and progressors had significantly lower diversity. By C4D1, a significant rise was seen in CD4+ TCR diversity but not in CD8+ TCR diversity (p=0.0027 vs p=0.16), and the rise was most apparent among complete responders (p=0.02). The study covered only a single clinical trial cohort, and the causes of the repertoire differences, possibly disease activity or prior therapy, were still not defined.

The time point label for this specimen denotes: cycle 1 day 1 (C1D1), immediately before nivolumab initiation. Every trial patient had relapsed after autologous stem cell transplantation, and cohorts A, B and C differed in prior brentuximab vedotin exposure. A total of fewer than 70 patients with relapsed/refractory classical Hodgkin lymphoma made up the trial cohort, and each patient's best overall response was complete response, partial response or progressive disease. Single-agent nivolumab was administered to trial patients in the multi-cohort phase II CheckMate 205 trial. Best overall response was determined by an independent review committee according to the 2007 International Working Group response criteria. Trial PBMCs were obtained immediately prior to nivolumab initiation (C1D1) and on therapy at cycle 2 day 1 and cycle 4 day 1. Peripheral blood was collected in 8 mL Vacutainer Cell Preparation Tubes, from which PBMCs were isolated by centrifugation and then cryopreserved.

This TCR derives from a human donor with classical Hodgkin lymphoma. Sequenced material: peripheral blood mononuclear cells (PBMCs), taken at baseline. This chain is built from TRBV7-2 and TRBJ1-1; 7 of the junction bases match TRBD1. The nucleotides are TGTGCCAGCAGCTTAGCAGGGGGCATGAACACTGAAGCTTTCTTT. The translation is CASSLAGGMNTEAFF.